A selection of T cell receptor beta chains follows, all from one sample in a study of cytomegalovirus exposure and HLA in healthy donors. Some clones are missing from TCRdb's copy, which holds only in-frame ones; the method was immunoSEQ multiplex PCR. The sample lists around 110,000 clones, around 81% occurring once. Sequencing was done on a sample of PBMCs. Receptors were obtained from a woman in her 30s in good health and CMV-seronegative. CDR3s include the opening cysteine and the closing phenylalanine or tryptophan. A row's size may be missing; if present it is once, few, many or a size class.

TRBV4-1	TRBJ2-3	-	CASSPGLAGILDTQYF
TRBV6-5	TRBJ1-1	-	CASSYLGGVGGTEAFF
TRBV29-1	TRBJ2-1	-	CSARLAEQYQFF
TRBV2	TRBJ1-2	-	CASSVDRVYGYTF
TRBV6-1	-	-	CASSETGYEQYF
TRBV15	TRBJ2-1	-	CATSRGGTTYNEQFF
TRBV6-5	TRBJ1-1	few	CASSKEGQREAFF
TRBV10-1	TRBJ2-1	-	CASSAGLAGSEQFF
TRBV28	TRBJ1-3	-	CASSFTSSGNTIYF
TRBV2	TRBJ2-2	-	CASSDAGWVGELFF
TRBV10-1	TRBJ2-3	-	CASSDRDTQYF
TRBV7-2	TRBJ1-4	-	CASSPYDRVREKLFF
TRBV20-1	TRBJ1-1	-	CSAKGQFEAFF
TRBV2	TRBJ1-5	once	CASSKGGQGIVKPQHF
TRBV10-3	TRBJ2-1	-	CAIRGTGPYNEQFF
TRBV4-1	TRBJ2-3	once	CASSQEGGLAGGPDTQYF
TRBV10-3	TRBJ1-2	-	CAISESDRQGNYGYTF
TRBV14	TRBJ1-2	-	CASSQDGTGMGYTF
TRBV18	TRBJ2-1	once	CASSPSDREQFF
TRBV18	TRBJ2-1	-	CASSPPSTDNEQFF
TRBV7-2	TRBJ2-6	-	CASSRLRDRGLSGANVLTF
TRBV11-2	TRBJ2-7	-	CASSLVGQASEQYF
TRBV10-3	TRBJ1-2	-	CAIRPMTGNYGYTF
TRBV28	TRBJ2-1	-	CASRSSGGSYNEQFF
TRBV6-6	TRBJ1-1	once	CASRTQRKMNTEAFF
TRBV19	TRBJ2-7	-	CASSPAGGESYEQYF
TRBV7-9	TRBJ2-5	-	CASSPPNRGGSLEETQYF
TRBV15	TRBJ2-2	-	CATQWQREGTGELFF
TRBV18	TRBJ1-2	-	CASSLDRVGGYTF
TRBV27	TRBJ1-1	-	CASSRDRGYTEAFF
TRBV10-3	TRBJ2-2	-	CAISEVEGNTGELFF
TRBV11-2	TRBJ2-3	once	CASNGQGSADTQYF
TRBV6-6	TRBJ2-1	-	CASSYVGRSGNEQFF
TRBV7-2	TRBJ2-7	once	CASSSPGLPTFYF
TRBV5-4	TRBJ2-1	-	CASSPTSGTLNEQFF
TRBV9	TRBJ2-7	-	CASSVVATSEGEQYF
TRBV7-9	TRBJ2-2	-	CASSRIAENTGELFF
TRBV14	TRBJ2-7	-	CASSQVGGAGIYEQYF
TRBV7-3	TRBJ2-5	-	CASSSISGGGEETQYF
TRBV6-5	TRBJ2-1	-	CASSAGTSSYNEQFF
TRBV10-2	TRBJ2-7	-	CASSEPTDEQYF
TRBV7-8	TRBJ2-1	-	CASSLLAAAYNEQFF
TRBV28	TRBJ2-6	-	CASSRPGQGLSGANVLTF
TRBV9	TRBJ2-1	-	CASSIGRPDEQFF
TRBV7-2	TRBJ1-2	-	CASSLIPEENYGYTF
TRBV6-1	TRBJ2-1	once	CASSGTSGSIVVSEQFF
TRBV6-4	TRBJ2-1	-	CASSEWGLAGGVEQFF
TRBV7-3	TRBJ2-3	once	CASSWRQGGTDTQYF
TRBV27	-	-	CASQTGTGSYEQYF
TRBV11-1	TRBJ2-5	few	CASRGREFGETQYF
TRBV11-3	TRBJ1-1	-	CASSLEEDTEAFF
TRBV28	TRBJ2-1	-	CASSLGTSGEQFF
TRBV10-3	TRBJ1-1	-	CAITQTVMRKENTEAFF
TRBV21-1	TRBJ1-1	-	CASSKRRDRGNTEAFF
TRBV7-2	TRBJ2-3	-	CASSLGQGTDTQYF
TRBV13	TRBJ2-3	-	CASSSQLAGGGTDTQYF
TRBV10-2	TRBJ1-3	-	CASRENSGNTIYF
TRBV7-9	TRBJ2-3	-	CASSPPTGSSTDTQYF
TRBV5-4	TRBJ2-7	once	CASSLPGTLYEQYF